Listed below are T cell receptor beta chains from one sample, sequenced in a study of cytomegalovirus exposure and HLA in healthy donors. The protocol was immunoSEQ multiplex PCR, while the TCRdb copy is restricted to in-frame clones and leaves out a portion. Counted here are roughly 300,000 clones, about nine tenths occurring once; the ten biggest clones make up roughly 4%. Sequencing was carried out using PBMCs. These receptors originate from a middle-aged man in good health and CMV-seropositive. CDR3s include the opening cysteine and the closing phenylalanine or tryptophan. The D gene is left open where the match is weak. Size tells how often a clone was seen (once, few, many) or the class of an expanded clone, and some rows leave it out.

V: TRBV29-1; size: .; J: TRBJ2-7; D: TRBD1; length: 13; CDR3: CSVRQGAGYEQYF; DNA: TGCAGCGTTAGACAGGGGGCAGGCTACGAGCAGTACTTC
V: TRBV2; size: .; J: TRBJ1-5; D: .; length: 13; CDR3: CASSEGHSQPQHF; DNA: TGTGCCAGCAGTGAGGGACATAGTCAGCCCCAGCATTTT
V: TRBV5-1; size: .; J: TRBJ2-1; D: TRBD1; length: 16; CDR3: CASSLDGTGAYNEQFF; DNA: TGCGCCAGCAGCTTGGATGGGACAGGGGCATACAATGAGCAGTTCTTC
V: TRBV5-1; size: .; J: TRBJ2-3; D: TRBD2; length: 14; CDR3: CASSLRGGIDTQYF; DNA: TGCGCCAGCAGCTTGCGGGGGGGGATAGATACGCAGTATTTT
V: TRBV14; size: .; J: TRBJ2-2; D: TRBD2; length: 17; CDR3: CASSQVWSGVRNGELFF; DNA: TGTGCCAGCAGCCAAGTGTGGAGCGGGGTGAGAAACGGGGAGCTGTTTTTT
V: TRBV11-3; size: .; J: TRBJ2-5; D: .; length: 14; CDR3: CASSLGAGEETQYF; DNA: TGTGCCAGCAGCTTAGGGGCAGGGGAAGAGACCCAGTACTTC
V: TRBV5-4; size: .; J: TRBJ1-4; D: .; length: 14; CDR3: CASSMQGPREKLFF; DNA: TGTGCCAGCAGCATGCAGGGCCCCAGGGAAAAACTGTTTTTT
V: TRBV11-2; size: .; J: TRBJ2-2; D: .; length: 13; CDR3: CASSYTNTGELFF; DNA: TGTGCCAGCAGCTACACGAACACCGGGGAGCTGTTTTTT
V: TRBV1; size: .; J: TRBJ1-5; D: .; length: 16; CDR3: CTSSQGGVSSNQPQHF; DNA: TGCACCAGCAGCCAAGGGGGAGTATCGAGCAATCAGCCCCAGCATTTT
V: TRBV7-9; size: .; J: TRBJ2-7; D: TRBD1; length: 14; CDR3: CASSLARGGETWGF; DNA: TGTGCCAGCAGCTTAGCGCGAGGGGGCGAGACATGGGGCTTC
V: TRBV5-4; size: .; J: TRBJ1-4; D: TRBD1; length: 14; CDR3: CASSTRGREEKLFF; DNA: TGTGCCAGCAGCACCAGGGGGCGTGAAGAAAAACTGTTTTTT
V: TRBV2; size: .; J: TRBJ2-7; D: .; length: 16; CDR3: CASSGGTGRSSYEQYF; DNA: TGTGCCAGCAGTGGGGGAACAGGGCGTTCCTCCTACGAGCAGTACTTC
V: TRBV5-1; size: few; J: TRBJ2-7; D: .; length: 13; CDR3: CASSFFGAGEQYF; DNA: TGCGCCAGCAGCTTTTTTGGGGCGGGGGAGCAGTACTTC
V: TRBV27; size: .; J: TRBJ2-7; D: TRBD1; length: 15; CDR3: CASSKGTGRTYEQYF; DNA: TGTGCCAGCAGTAAAGGGACAGGGAGGACCTACGAGCAGTACTTC
V: TRBV20-1; size: .; J: TRBJ2-7; D: .; length: 11; CDR3: CSARGAYEQYF; DNA: TGCAGTGCTAGGGGAGCTTACGAGCAGTACTTC
V: TRBV27; size: .; J: TRBJ2-7; D: .; length: 18; CDR3: CASSLFYSRVGNHREQYF; DNA: TGTGCCAGCAGTTTATTTTACTCCCGCGTCGGGAATCATCGTGAGCAGTACTTC
V: TRBV11-2; size: .; J: TRBJ2-7; D: TRBD2; length: 15; CDR3: CASREGLAGAYEQYF; DNA: TGTGCCAGCAGGGAAGGGCTAGCGGGAGCCTACGAGCAGTACTTC
V: TRBV10-2; size: .; J: TRBJ2-7; D: TRBD2; length: 13; CDR3: CASRDTGGYEQYF; DNA: TGCGCCAGCAGGGACACGGGGGGATACGAGCAGTACTTC
V: TRBV2; size: .; J: TRBJ2-3; D: TRBD2; length: 16; CDR3: CASSEQLAESTDTQYF; DNA: TGTGCCAGCAGTGAACAACTAGCGGAAAGCACAGATACGCAGTATTTT
V: TRBV4-3; size: .; J: TRBJ2-1; D: TRBD2; length: 16; CDR3: CASSQDSSGSFDEQFF; DNA: TGCGCCAGCAGCCAAGATTCCAGCGGGAGTTTCGATGAGCAGTTCTTC
V: TRBV18; size: .; J: TRBJ2-1; D: TRBD2; length: 19; CDR3: CASSRGPGGAGGRIDEQFF; DNA: TGTGCCAGCTCACGAGGCCCCGGCGGAGCGGGAGGGCGGATTGATGAGCAGTTCTTC
V: TRBV7-8; size: .; J: TRBJ1-5; D: .; length: 14; CDR3: CASSLGQSNQPQHF; DNA: TGTGCCAGCAGCTTAGGACAGAGCAATCAGCCCCAGCATTTT
V: TRBV7-7; size: .; J: TRBJ2-5; D: .; length: 16; CDR3: CASSLSGSAPGETQYF; DNA: TGTGCTAGCAGCTTAAGTGGCAGCGCGCCTGGGGAGACCCAGTACTTC
V: TRBV4-2; size: .; J: TRBJ1-2; D: .; length: 13; CDR3: CASSQGQVYGYTF; DNA: TGTGCCAGCAGCCAAGGACAGGTTTATGGCTACACCTTC
V: TRBV7-2; size: .; J: TRBJ1-1; D: TRBD1; length: 15; CDR3: CASSLTGTGGTEAFF; DNA: TGTGCCAGCAGCTTAACCGGGACAGGGGGTACTGAAGCTTTCTTT
V: TRBV27; size: .; J: TRBJ2-7; D: TRBD1; length: 14; CDR3: CASGTGASSYEQYF; DNA: TGTGCCAGCGGGACAGGCGCTAGCTCCTACGAGCAGTACTTC
V: TRBV29-1; size: .; J: TRBJ2-7; D: .; length: 12; CDR3: CSVVASMYEQYF; DNA: TGCAGCGTTGTGGCTAGCATGTACGAGCAGTACTTC
V: TRBV5-1; size: .; J: TRBJ1-3; D: .; length: 21; CDR3: CASSLGFGQGSGRLPGNTIYF; DNA: TGCGCCAGCAGCTTGGGTTTCGGGCAGGGAAGTGGCCGTCTCCCTGGAAACACCATATATTTT
V: TRBV5-1; size: .; J: TRBJ1-4; D: TRBD1; length: 18; CDR3: CASSPGTGRMATNEKLFF; DNA: TGCGCCAGCAGTCCCGGGACAGGGCGAATGGCAACTAATGAAAAACTGTTTTTT
V: TRBV6-5; size: .; J: TRBJ2-2; D: .; length: 13; CDR3: CASNSGWAGELFF; DNA: TGTGCCAGCAACTCGGGGTGGGCCGGGGAGCTGTTTTTT
V: TRBV27; size: .; J: TRBJ1-1; D: .; length: 15; CDR3: CASSLLGRVNTEAFF; DNA: TGTGCCAGCAGTTTATTGGGCAGGGTGAACACTGAAGCTTTCTTT
V: TRBV28; size: .; J: TRBJ1-2; D: TRBD1; length: 19; CDR3: CASSLTGRYRGPPFYGYTF; DNA: TGTGCCAGCAGTCTGACAGGGAGGTATAGGGGACCTCCTTTTTATGGCTACACCTTC
V: TRBV18; size: .; J: TRBJ1-2; D: .; length: 14; CDR3: CASSPALANYGYTF; DNA: TGTGCCAGCTCACCCGCGCTTGCTAACTATGGCTACACCTTC
V: TRBV7-9; size: .; J: TRBJ2-3; D: TRBD2; length: 16; CDR3: CASSLALAGSTDTQYF; DNA: TGTGCCAGCAGCTTAGCGCTAGCGGGGTCCACAGATACGCAGTATTTT
V: TRBV5-4; size: .; J: TRBJ2-7; D: .; length: 13; CDR3: CASSLAESPEQYF; DNA: TGTGCCAGCAGCTTGGCGGAGTCTCCCGAGCAGTACTTC
V: TRBV29-1; size: .; J: TRBJ1-1; D: .; length: 13; CDR3: CSVDGGRGTEAFF; DNA: TGCAGCGTGGACGGGGGGCGCGGCACTGAAGCTTTCTTT
V: TRBV29-1; size: .; J: TRBJ2-3; D: TRBD2; length: 14; CDR3: CSVSSGSEADTQYF; DNA: TGCAGCGTAAGTAGCGGGAGTGAGGCAGATACGCAGTATTTT
V: TRBV10-2; size: .; J: TRBJ2-1; D: TRBD2; length: 15; CDR3: CASSTSGESYNEQFF; DNA: TGCGCCAGCAGTACTAGCGGGGAATCCTACAATGAGCAGTTCTTC
V: TRBV7-9; size: .; J: TRBJ2-7; D: .; length: 13; CDR3: CASSWEDGGEQYF; DNA: TGTGCCAGCAGCTGGGAGGACGGAGGCGAGCAGTACTTC
V: TRBV6-5; size: .; J: TRBJ2-7; D: .; length: 11; CDR3: CASTRGYEQYF; DNA: TGTGCCAGCACCCGGGGCTACGAGCAGTACTTC
V: TRBV6-4; size: once; J: TRBJ2-1; D: .; length: 17; CDR3: CASSEFPGSRSYNEQFF; DNA: TGTGCCAGCAGTGAATTTCCGGGTTCCCGCTCCTACAATGAGCAGTTCTTC
V: TRBV11-2; size: .; J: TRBJ2-1; D: .; length: 15; CDR3: CASSLVGGSHNEQFF; DNA: TGTGCCAGCAGCTTAGTCGGCGGTAGTCACAATGAGCAGTTCTTC
V: TRBV6-1; size: .; J: TRBJ2-2; D: .; length: 16; CDR3: CASSENRVGNTGELFF; DNA: TGTGCCAGCAGTGAAAACAGGGTTGGGAACACCGGGGAGCTGTTTTTT
V: TRBV5-1; size: once; J: TRBJ1-1; D: .; length: 14; CDR3: CASSQGLMNTEAFF; DNA: TGCGCCAGCAGCCAGGGTCTTATGAACACTGAAGCTTTCTTT
V: TRBV19; size: .; J: TRBJ2-7; D: TRBD1; length: 18; CDR3: CASSIALTGLPQLDEQYF; DNA: TGTGCCAGTAGTATAGCTCTGACAGGGCTCCCCCAACTCGACGAGCAGTACTTC
V: TRBV7-4; size: .; J: TRBJ2-1; D: TRBD2; length: 16; CDR3: CASSLILAGGIHEQFF; DNA: TGTGCCAGCAGCTTAATATTAGCGGGAGGAATCCATGAGCAGTTCTTC
V: TRBV2; size: .; J: TRBJ2-2; D: .; length: 14; CDR3: CASSESRVTGELFF; DNA: TGTGCCAGCAGTGAATCGAGGGTCACCGGGGAGCTGTTTTTT
V: TRBV2; size: .; J: TRBJ1-1; D: .; length: 13; CDR3: CASRLGGGTEAFF; DNA: TGTGCCAGCAGGCTGGGAGGGGGAACTGAAGCTTTCTTT
V: TRBV5-4; size: .; J: TRBJ2-3; D: .; length: 14; CDR3: CASSPYRGGDTQYF; DNA: TGTGCCAGCAGCCCGTACAGGGGAGGAGATACGCAGTATTTT